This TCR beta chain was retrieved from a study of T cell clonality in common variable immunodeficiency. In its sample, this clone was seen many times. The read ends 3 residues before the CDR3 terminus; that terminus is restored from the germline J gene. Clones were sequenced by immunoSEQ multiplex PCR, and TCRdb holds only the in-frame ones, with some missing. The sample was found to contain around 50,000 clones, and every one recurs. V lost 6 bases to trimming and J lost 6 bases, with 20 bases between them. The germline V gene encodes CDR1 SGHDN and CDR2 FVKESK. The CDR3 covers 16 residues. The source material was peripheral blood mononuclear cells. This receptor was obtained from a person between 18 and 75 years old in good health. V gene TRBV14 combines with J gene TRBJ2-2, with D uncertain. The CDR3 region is CASSRIMSGVPGELFF. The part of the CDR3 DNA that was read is TGTGCCAGCAGTCGAATTATGTCAGGAGTGCCCGGGGAG.